A selection of T cell receptor beta chains follows, all from one sample in a study of blood T cell repertoires in COVID-19. TCRdb keeps only in-frame clones here, not all; method: immunoSEQ multiplex PCR. Of a few hundred thousand clones in the sample, around nine tenths are singletons; the top ten hold around 7.4%. The specimen was peripheral blood. These TCRs come from a woman aged 55-70 years with COVID-19, enrolled during active disease. Each CDR3 is given with its conserved first and last residue. The order of the fields is clone size, D gene, V gene, J gene, CDR3 DNA, CDR3 protein. A D gene is named only where the DNA matches it firmly. Not all rows give a size; the values are once, few, many and, for expanded clones, a class.

abundance: .; d_gene: .; v_gene: TRBV12-3/TRBV12-4; j_gene: TRBJ1-1; CDR3nt: TGTGCCAGCCGACTCCGGGACAAGCGAACTTTCTTT; CDR3aa: CASRLRDKRTFF
abundance: .; d_gene: TRBD1; v_gene: TRBV6-5; j_gene: TRBJ2-7; CDR3nt: TGTGCCAGCAGCAACCTTCCAGGGGGCGGCTACGAGCAGTACTTC; CDR3aa: CASSNLPGGGYEQYF
abundance: .; d_gene: TRBD1; v_gene: TRBV28; j_gene: TRBJ1-2; CDR3nt: TGTGCCAGCAGTACTCTAATGACAGGGGTGGATGGCTACACCTTC; CDR3aa: CASSTLMTGVDGYTF
abundance: .; d_gene: TRBD1; v_gene: TRBV7-8; j_gene: TRBJ1-2; CDR3nt: TGTGCCAGCAGCTTATTCTGGGGCCCCGGGACAGGGGGATTAGATGGCTACACCTTC; CDR3aa: CASSLFWGPGTGGLDGYTF
abundance: .; d_gene: .; v_gene: TRBV27; j_gene: TRBJ1-2; CDR3nt: TGTGCCAGCAGTTCACAGAGAATGAGCTATGGCTACACCTTC; CDR3aa: CASSSQRMSYGYTF
abundance: .; d_gene: .; v_gene: TRBV5-1; j_gene: TRBJ1-5; CDR3nt: TGCGCCAGCAGAGACAGTGATAGCAATCAGCCCCAGCATTTT; CDR3aa: CASRDSDSNQPQHF
abundance: few; d_gene: TRBD1; v_gene: TRBV30; j_gene: TRBJ1-5; CDR3nt: TGTGCCTGGAGTACAGGGGCAATGGAGCCCCAGCATTTT; CDR3aa: CAWSTGAMEPQHF
abundance: .; d_gene: TRBD1; v_gene: TRBV5-4; j_gene: TRBJ2-6; CDR3nt: TGTGCCAGCAGCAGACAGGGTGCTGGGGCCAACGTCCTGACTTTC; CDR3aa: CASSRQGAGANVLTF
abundance: .; d_gene: TRBD1; v_gene: TRBV20-1; j_gene: TRBJ1-4; CDR3nt: TGCAGTGCTAGTTTGGCAGGGGGCGCGGCTTGGGAACTGTTTTTT; CDR3aa: CSASLAGGAAWELFF
abundance: .; d_gene: TRBD1; v_gene: TRBV29-1; j_gene: TRBJ2-7; CDR3nt: TGCAGCGTTGGACAGGGGGCGAGGGAGCAGTACTTC; CDR3aa: CSVGQGAREQYF
abundance: .; d_gene: .; v_gene: TRBV12-1; j_gene: TRBJ2-1; CDR3nt: TGTGCCAGCAGCTTTGATCTAGGGGGGGGCCCACGGTACAATGAGCAGTTCTTC; CDR3aa: CASSFDLGGGPRYNEQFF
abundance: .; d_gene: TRBD1; v_gene: TRBV5-1; j_gene: TRBJ2-7; CDR3nt: TGCGCCAGCAGCCCCGTTCAGGGGGTGAGCTCCTACGAGCAGTACTTC; CDR3aa: CASSPVQGVSSYEQYF
abundance: .; d_gene: .; v_gene: TRBV14; j_gene: TRBJ1-1; CDR3nt: TGTGCCAGCAGCCAGCGGGTGGGTGAAGCTTTCTTT; CDR3aa: CASSQRVGEAFF
abundance: .; d_gene: TRBD2; v_gene: TRBV9; j_gene: TRBJ2-3; CDR3nt: TGTGCCAGCAGTTTCGGACGGACTAGCGGGTCTTCAGATACGCAGTATTTT; CDR3aa: CASSFGRTSGSSDTQYF
abundance: .; d_gene: .; v_gene: TRBV6-5; j_gene: TRBJ1-5; CDR3nt: TGTGCCAGCATGGTAGTTAATCAGCCCCAGCATTTT; CDR3aa: CASMVVNQPQHF
abundance: .; d_gene: .; v_gene: TRBV24-1; j_gene: TRBJ2-2; CDR3nt: TGTGCCCAAACGCGGGGTTTCTACACCGGGGAGCTGTTTTTT; CDR3aa: CAQTRGFYTGELFF
abundance: few; d_gene: .; v_gene: TRBV11-2; j_gene: TRBJ1-2; CDR3nt: TGTGCCAGCAGCCAGGATGGTAATGGCTACACCTTC; CDR3aa: CASSQDGNGYTF
abundance: once; d_gene: TRBD1; v_gene: TRBV29-1; j_gene: TRBJ1-2; CDR3nt: TGCAGCGTTGTTGACAGGGGACGGCGAGAGAACTATGGCTACACCTTC; CDR3aa: CSVVDRGRRENYGYTF
abundance: once; d_gene: .; v_gene: TRBV5-8; j_gene: TRBJ1-1; CDR3nt: TGTGCCAGCAGCTTGGGGGCAGGGACTGAAGCTTTCTTT; CDR3aa: CASSLGAGTEAFF
abundance: .; d_gene: .; v_gene: TRBV5-1; j_gene: TRBJ2-7; CDR3nt: TGCGCCAGCAGCTTGTCAGGGGGGAGCTCCTACGAGCAGTACTTC; CDR3aa: CASSLSGGSSYEQYF
abundance: .; d_gene: .; v_gene: TRBV6-6; j_gene: TRBJ1-2; CDR3nt: TGTGCCAGCAGAAGCCCCACAGATCCGGGCTACACCTTC; CDR3aa: CASRSPTDPGYTF
abundance: .; d_gene: TRBD1; v_gene: TRBV9; j_gene: TRBJ1-2; CDR3nt: TGTGCCAGCAGCGGAGACAGGGGGAGACGGGGGTATGGCTACACCTTC; CDR3aa: CASSGDRGRRGYGYTF
abundance: few; d_gene: .; v_gene: TRBV10-1; j_gene: TRBJ2-5; CDR3nt: TGCGCCAGCAGTGACGGGAAAGAGACCCAGTACTTC; CDR3aa: CASSDGKETQYF
abundance: once; d_gene: .; v_gene: TRBV30; j_gene: TRBJ2-3; CDR3nt: TGTGCCTGGACCCAGGGAGGAACAGATACGCAGTATTTT; CDR3aa: CAWTQGGTDTQYF
abundance: once; d_gene: .; v_gene: TRBV25-1; j_gene: TRBJ2-3; CDR3nt: TGTGCCAGCAGTGAACCACGACGGAGCTTAAGGACAGATACGCAGTATTTT; CDR3aa: CASSEPRRSLRTDTQYF
abundance: .; d_gene: .; v_gene: TRBV6-5; j_gene: TRBJ1-5; CDR3nt: TGTGCCAGCACCCCTAACTCCCCACAGCCCCAGCATTTT; CDR3aa: CASTPNSPQPQHF
abundance: .; d_gene: TRBD2; v_gene: TRBV13; j_gene: TRBJ2-2; CDR3nt: TGTGCCAGCAGCTTAGGAGGTAGCGGGACTACCGGGGAGCTGTTTTTT; CDR3aa: CASSLGGSGTTGELFF
abundance: many; d_gene: TRBD1; v_gene: TRBV2; j_gene: TRBJ1-5; CDR3nt: TGTGCCAGCAGTGAACGGACAGGGGGCCCTCATCAGCCCCAGCATTTT; CDR3aa: CASSERTGGPHQPQHF
abundance: .; d_gene: .; v_gene: TRBV4-2; j_gene: TRBJ1-3; CDR3nt: TGTGCCAGCAGCCAAGGGGGAGGAGCCCGGGAACGGAACACCATATATTTT; CDR3aa: CASSQGGGARERNTIYF
abundance: .; d_gene: .; v_gene: TRBV3-1/TRBV3-2; j_gene: TRBJ2-2; CDR3nt: TGTGCCAGCAGCCCAAGTCGAGGCAGGGGTGAGGCCGGGGAGCTGTTTTTT; CDR3aa: CASSPSRGRGEAGELFF
abundance: once; d_gene: .; v_gene: TRBV7-2; j_gene: TRBJ1-2; CDR3nt: TGTGCCAGCAAAACTGTTAATAACTATGGCTACACCTTC; CDR3aa: CASKTVNNYGYTF
abundance: .; d_gene: TRBD1; v_gene: TRBV9; j_gene: TRBJ2-5; CDR3nt: TGTGCCAGCAGCGCCCAGGGGGCGATAGGAGAGACCCAGTACTTC; CDR3aa: CASSAQGAIGETQYF
abundance: .; d_gene: .; v_gene: TRBV4-1; j_gene: TRBJ2-5; CDR3nt: TGCGCCAGCAGCCAAGTATCGGGGGTAGGAAAGACCCAGTACTTC; CDR3aa: CASSQVSGVGKTQYF
abundance: .; d_gene: .; v_gene: TRBV30; j_gene: TRBJ1-6; CDR3nt: TGTGCCTGGAGCTCCGGGAGTTCACCCCTCCACTTT; CDR3aa: CAWSSGSSPLHF
abundance: .; d_gene: TRBD2; v_gene: TRBV3-1/TRBV3-2; j_gene: TRBJ2-3; CDR3nt: TGTGCCAGCAGCCAAGGGACTAGCGGGTCTAGCACAGATACGCAGTATTTT; CDR3aa: CASSQGTSGSSTDTQYF
abundance: .; d_gene: .; v_gene: TRBV7-9; j_gene: TRBJ1-6; CDR3nt: TGTGCCAGCAGCTTAGCAATGGAGTATAATTCACCCCTCCACTTT; CDR3aa: CASSLAMEYNSPLHF
abundance: .; d_gene: .; v_gene: TRBV6-4; j_gene: TRBJ2-3; CDR3nt: TGTGCCAGCAGTGACTCGGGACACTTCACAGATACGCAGTATTTT; CDR3aa: CASSDSGHFTDTQYF
abundance: .; d_gene: TRBD2; v_gene: TRBV6-4; j_gene: TRBJ2-3; CDR3nt: TGTGCCAGCAGTGACCAGCGGGGAACAGATACGCAGTATTTT; CDR3aa: CASSDQRGTDTQYF
abundance: .; d_gene: .; v_gene: TRBV12-3/TRBV12-4; j_gene: TRBJ2-7; CDR3nt: TGTCAGCGAGACGAGCAGTACTTC; CDR3aa: CQRDEQYF
abundance: .; d_gene: TRBD1; v_gene: TRBV7-2; j_gene: TRBJ1-2; CDR3nt: TGTGCCAGCAGCGGGACAGAATTTAACTATGGCTACACCTTC; CDR3aa: CASSGTEFNYGYTF
abundance: .; d_gene: TRBD2; v_gene: TRBV7-2; j_gene: TRBJ2-5; CDR3nt: TGTGCCAGCAGCTTAATTAGCGGGGGGGGTGAGGCCCAGTACTTC; CDR3aa: CASSLISGGGEAQYF
abundance: .; d_gene: .; v_gene: TRBV7-2; j_gene: TRBJ2-5; CDR3nt: TGTGCCAGCAGCTTAGGCAGGGGTCGGGAGACCCAGTACTTC; CDR3aa: CASSLGRGRETQYF
abundance: .; d_gene: TRBD1; v_gene: TRBV27; j_gene: TRBJ2-7; CDR3nt: TGTGCCAGCAGTTCTGGACAGGACCCAGACTTCTCCTACGAGCAGTACTTC; CDR3aa: CASSSGQDPDFSYEQYF
abundance: .; d_gene: TRBD2; v_gene: TRBV29-1; j_gene: TRBJ2-7; CDR3nt: TGCAGCGTAGCGGGGAATTACTACGAGCAGTACTTC; CDR3aa: CSVAGNYYEQYF
abundance: .; d_gene: TRBD2; v_gene: TRBV9; j_gene: TRBJ2-3; CDR3nt: TGTGCCAGCAGCGTCGTTGCGGGGGGGACAGATACGCAGTATTTT; CDR3aa: CASSVVAGGTDTQYF
abundance: .; d_gene: .; v_gene: TRBV19; j_gene: TRBJ1-1; CDR3nt: TGTGCCAGTAGTCAACAGGGAGCCACTGAAGCTTTCTTT; CDR3aa: CASSQQGATEAFF
abundance: .; d_gene: TRBD1; v_gene: TRBV10-3; j_gene: TRBJ2-7; CDR3nt: TGTGCCATCAGTTTTTCCGGGACAGGGAGCTCCTACGAGCAGTACTTC; CDR3aa: CAISFSGTGSSYEQYF
abundance: .; d_gene: .; v_gene: TRBV5-1; j_gene: TRBJ1-4; CDR3nt: TGCGCCAGCAGCTTGGCCCCTTTTACAACTAATGAAAAACTGTTTTTT; CDR3aa: CASSLAPFTTNEKLFF
abundance: .; d_gene: .; v_gene: TRBV7-8; j_gene: TRBJ2-4; CDR3nt: TGTGCCAGCAGCCTGCCACAGGGCTCCAAAAACATTCAGTACTTC; CDR3aa: CASSLPQGSKNIQYF
abundance: .; d_gene: .; v_gene: TRBV30; j_gene: TRBJ1-2; CDR3nt: TGTGCCTGGAGTGCCCAGGGTCTCGATGGCTACACCTTC; CDR3aa: CAWSAQGLDGYTF
abundance: .; d_gene: TRBD1; v_gene: TRBV19; j_gene: TRBJ2-1; CDR3nt: TGTGCCAGTAGTCATACAGGGGCCAATGAGCAGTTCTTC; CDR3aa: CASSHTGANEQFF
abundance: .; d_gene: .; v_gene: TRBV6-5; j_gene: TRBJ1-5; CDR3nt: TGTGCCAGCCTCCAGGGGTATAGCAATCAGCCCCAGCATTTT; CDR3aa: CASLQGYSNQPQHF
abundance: .; d_gene: .; v_gene: TRBV27; j_gene: TRBJ1-2; CDR3nt: TGTGCCAGCAGCCCCTGGGAGGGCGGTGGCTACACCTTC; CDR3aa: CASSPWEGGGYTF
abundance: .; d_gene: .; v_gene: TRBV9; j_gene: TRBJ1-5; CDR3nt: TGTGCCAGCAGCCCTGACAGTTATAGCAATCAGCCCCAGCATTTT; CDR3aa: CASSPDSYSNQPQHF
abundance: few; d_gene: .; v_gene: TRBV6-1; j_gene: TRBJ2-1; CDR3nt: TGTGCCAGCAGTGAACGACGGGAGAACAATGAGCAGTTCTTC; CDR3aa: CASSERRENNEQFF